This T cell receptor (beta chain) was sequenced for a study of cytomegalovirus exposure and HLA in healthy donors. The PCR made use of 60 Vbeta and 13 Jbeta primers. Repertoires were generated with immunoSEQ multiplex PCR, while TCRdb's copy carries only in-frame clones and drops some. The sample yields approximately 150,000 clones, approximately 80% seen once. CDR1 and CDR2 (germline): SGDLS, YYNGEE. The CDR3 sequence is 16 residues long. Deletions cut 0 bases from V and 4 bases from J, with 16 bases between. The V and J genes are TRBV9 and TRBJ1-2, with D possibly TRBD1 on 5 matching bases. Sequenced material: PBMCs. This TCR derives from a woman aged 18 to 35 in good health and CMV-seropositive. CDR3 in DNA: TGTGCCAGCAGCGTAGTTGTACCCGACGGGGGCTATGGCTACACCTTC. Translation: CASSVVVPDGGYGYTF.